Below are 12 T cell receptor beta chains sequenced from a single sample in a study of CD8+ T cells in alopecia areata. Noted treatment: oral pan-JAK inhibitor, 5-10 mg twice daily. Investigators isolated RNA and reverse transcribed it into cDNA to act as the sequencing template. Method: immunoSEQ multiplex PCR; TCRdb's copy keeps in-frame clones and lacks some. Seen here are 180,000 or so clones, about 53% observed once, and the top ten hold roughly a tenth. The sample in question was CD8+ T cells sorted from blood, obtained at week 24, from a patient treated with tofacitinib. The source is a human donor with alopecia areata.

Only a few counts were recorded for this clone. The chain links TRBV30 to TRBJ2-7; 8 bases match TRBD1. CDR1 is GTSNPN, CDR2 SVGIG, per germline (reference sequence). Losses at the gene ends were 4 bases for V and 1 base for J; bases not matched to a gene: 6. CDR3 length: 14 residues. The CDR3 sequence is CAWTQGQGSYEQYF. The DNA for the CDR3 is TGTGCCTGGACCCAAGGACAGGGTTCCTACGAGCAGTACTTC.

The V call is TRBV9, the J call TRBJ2-1; no firm D call. The CDR3 totals 15 residues. Germline V CDR1 and CDR2: SGDLS, YYNGEE. Trimming shortened V by 0 bases and J by 9 bases, and 16 bases separated the two germline ends. This CDR3 reads CASSVAGHSPREQFF. CDR3 DNA: TGTGCCAGCAGCGTAGCGGGTCATAGTCCCCGTGAGCAGTTCTTC.

With regard to this clone: Additional DNA sequences in this sample encode the identical CDR3. The rearrangement links TRBV30 to TRBJ1-1; D not certain. CDR1 is GTSNPN and CDR2 is SVGIG in the germline V gene (reference sequence). Trimming pared 1 base from V and 0 bases from J, leaving 3 bases between. The CDR3 is made up of 12 amino acids. CDR3 region: CAWSALNTEAFF. CDR3 DNA: TGTGCCTGGAGTGCACTGAACACTGAAGCTTTCTTT.

This chain links TRBV29-1 with TRBJ1-2; D perhaps matches TRBD1 (5 bases). Germline values: CDR1 SQVTM, CDR2 ANQGSEA. This CDR3 comprises 15 residues. V lost 2 bases, J lost 3 bases, and 16 bases lay in between. The CDR3 nucleotides read TGCAGCGTTGAACCGACAGAGTTCTATGACTATGGCTACACCTTC. Residues: CSVEPTEFYDYGYTF.

This clone came up a few times. The chain carries TRBV4-3 and TRBJ1-6, with a weak D call TRBD1 (6 bases). Trimming shortened V by 0 bases and J by 7 bases, and 10 bases separated the two germline ends. The CDR3 has 15 amino acids. Germline V gene data show CDR1 as LGHNA and CDR2 as YSLEER. In DNA form, the CDR3 reads TGCGCCAGCAGCCAAGAAACAGGGAGAAATTCACCCCTCCACTTT. This codes for CASSQETGRNSPLHF.

This chain joins TRBV6-6 and TRBJ2-3; D not certain. This CDR3 is built from 14 residues. V lost 6 bases, J lost 1 base, and 11 bases lay in between. Germline V gene data show CDR1 as MNHNY and CDR2 as SVGAGI (reference sequence). Here the CDR3 DNA reads TGTGCCAGCAGCTTCGTTATTGGCACAGATACGCAGTATTTT. Protein sequence: CASSFVIGTDTQYF.

A word on this clone: This sample includes further DNA sequences coding for the same CDR3. J is TRBJ1-2 and V is TRBV29-1; no firm D call. The V end lost 0 bases, the J end lost 2 bases, and 4 bases lay between the germline ends. The CDR3 is 12 amino acids. CDR1 is SQVTM, CDR2 ANQGSEA, per germline. The CDR3 region is CSVEEGNYGYTF. The CDR3 region has the DNA TGCAGCGTTGAAGAGGGGAACTATGGCTACACCTTC.

The J gene is TRBJ1-1, the V gene TRBV29-1; tentatively, D is TRBD1 (6 bases). Germline CDR1 reads SQVTM; CDR2 reads ANQGSEA. With 5 bases removed from V and 8 bases from J, the gap between germline ends came to 21 bases. The CDR3 covers 14 residues. The CDR3 reads CSVHGSPQGPEAFF. The CDR3, as DNA: TGCAGCGTTCACGGCTCCCCACAGGGCCCCGAAGCTTTCTTT.

This clone showed up just a few times. The V gene is TRBV7-8, the J gene TRBJ1-6; no firm D call. Between the trimmed V and J ends, which lost 2 bases and 8 bases, there was a span of 10 bases. The CDR3 runs to 14 residues. CDR1 and CDR2 (germline): SGHVS, FQNEAQ. Here the CDR3 DNA reads TGTGCCAGCAGCTTACGCGCGGGTGATTCACCCCTCCACTTT. It codes for CASSLRAGDSPLHF.

The genes are TRBV7-3 and TRBJ2-7; D remains ambiguous. V gave up 5 bases and J gave up 7 bases, with 15 bases separating them. CDR3 length: 13 residues. The germline gives CDR1 SGHTA, CDR2 FQGTGA. The CDR3 reads CASSPVGQPEQYF. The DNA of the CDR3 is TGTGCCAGCAGCCCCGTCGGGCAACCGGAGCAGTACTTC. Combining the CDR3 with reference TRBV7-3 and TRBJ2-7 gives the whole variable domain GAGVSQTPSNKVTEKGKYVELRCDPISGHTALYWYRQSLGQGPEFLIYFQGTGAADDSGLPNDRFFAVRPEGSVSTLKIQRTERGDSAVYLCASSPVGQPEQYFGPGTRLTVT.

Worth noting for this clone: An end of the junction differs from the germline gene, which may be a read error. V usage is TRBV5-6 and J usage is TRBJ2-4; D is unresolved. The CDR3 has 14 residues. The germline V gene has CDR1 SGHDT and CDR2 YYEEEE. The CDR3 sequence: CASSLGPNKNIQYF. As DNA, the CDR3 is TGTGCCAGCAGTTTGGGCCCTAACAAAAACATTCAGTACTTC.

The chain couples TRBV30 to TRBJ1-5; perhaps TRBD1 as D (6 bases). The CDR3 loop spans 14 amino acids. V lost 2 bases to trimming and J lost 6 bases, with 14 bases between them. Germline V CDR1 and CDR2: GTSNPN, SVGIG (reference sequence). The CDR3 region is CAWSLGQSSQPQHF. The DNA for the CDR3 is TGTGCCTGGAGTTTAGGACAGTCGAGTCAGCCCCAGCATTTT.